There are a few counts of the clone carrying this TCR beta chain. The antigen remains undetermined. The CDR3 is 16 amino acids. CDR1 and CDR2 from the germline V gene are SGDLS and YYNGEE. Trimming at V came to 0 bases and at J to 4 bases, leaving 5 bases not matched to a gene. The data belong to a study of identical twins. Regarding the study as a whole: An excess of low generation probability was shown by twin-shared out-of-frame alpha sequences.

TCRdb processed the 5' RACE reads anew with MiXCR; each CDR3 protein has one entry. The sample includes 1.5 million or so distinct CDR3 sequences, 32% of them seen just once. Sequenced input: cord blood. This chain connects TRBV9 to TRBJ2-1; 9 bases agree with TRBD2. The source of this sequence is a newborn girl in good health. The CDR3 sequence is CASSVGTRGGYNEQFF. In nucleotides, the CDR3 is TGTGCCAGCAGCGTAGGGACGCGGGGGGGATACAATGAGCAGTTCTTC.